The 5 T cell receptor beta chains below all came from one sample that was sequenced in a study of blood T cell repertoires in COVID-19. The protocol was immunoSEQ multiplex PCR, while the TCRdb copy is restricted to in-frame clones and leaves out a portion. The sample lists 330,000 or so clones, approximately 89% occurring once. The sample was peripheral blood. The source of these receptors is a woman aged 55 to 70 with COVID-19, enrolled during active disease.

This sequence joins TRBV5-6 and TRBJ2-3; D is ambiguous. The CDR3 spans 15 residues. Germline CDR1 SGHDT, CDR2 YYEEEE. V lost 0 bases and J lost 2, with 10 bases in between. The CDR3: CASSLVGGFTDTQYF. CDR3 nucleotide sequence: TGTGCCAGCAGCTTGGTCGGTGGTTTCACAGATACGCAGTATTTT. Supplemented by reference TRBV5-6 and TRBJ2-3, the full variable domain reads DAGVTQSPTHLIKTRGQQVTLRCSPKSGHDTVSWYQQALGQGPQFIFQYYEEEERQRGNFPDRFSGHQFPNYSSELNVNALLLGDSALYLCASSLVGGFTDTQYFGPGTRLTVL.

This sequence joins TRBV6-1 and TRBJ2-7; D gene uncertain. This CDR3 region has 15 residues. The V and J ends lost 1 base and 3 bases respectively, with 13 bases between them. The germline V gene has CDR1 MNHNS and CDR2 SASEGT. CDR3 in DNA: TGTGCCAGCAGTGAAGGCGATACCCCCCTCTACGAGCAGTACTTC. Amino acid sequence: CASSEGDTPLYEQYF.

This clone was seen more than once but under ten times. The rearrangement joins TRBV28 to TRBJ1-1; no reliable D call. Germline CDR1 and CDR2: MDHEN and SYDVKM. The CDR3 sequence is 13 residues long. Trimming cost V 6 bases and J 1 base, with 9 bases left between them. CDR3 DNA: TGTGCCAGCAGCCCCACAGCGAACACTGAAGCTTTCTTT. It is translated as CASSPTANTEAFF.

The rearrangement joins TRBV2 to TRBJ1-1; 7 bases fit TRBD1. Germline-derived CDR1 and CDR2 are SNHLY and FYNNEI. The CDR3 is 14 residues long. V lost 6 bases, J lost 6 bases, and 10 bases stayed unmatched. This CDR3 reads CASSPPTGMAEAFF. CDR3 DNA: TGTGCCAGCAGCCCGCCGACAGGGATGGCTGAAGCTTTCTTT.

The chain uses TRBV7-8 and TRBJ1-4, with D unclear. The germline V gene encodes CDR1 SGHVS and CDR2 FQNEAQ. Trimming removed 2 bases at V and 0 bases at J, with 7 bases between. CDR3 length: 15 residues. CDR3 sequence (DNA): TGTGCCAGCAGCTTATTCCCAGCAACTAATGAAAAACTGTTTTTT. This encodes CASSLFPATNEKLFF.